The clone carrying this T cell receptor (beta chain) was seen a handful of times. Its antigen is not known. Germline trimming cut 7 bases from V and 1 base from J; bases unmatched to any gene: 11. There are 16 residues in the CDR3. CDR1 and CDR2 (germline): SQVTM, ANQGSEA. Extracted from the samples, RNA was reverse transcribed into cDNA to serve as the sequencing template. The protocol was immunoSEQ multiplex PCR, while the TCRdb copy is restricted to in-frame clones and leaves out a portion. The table records 170,000 or so clones, roughly 60% of them present only once. The sample belongs to a study of CD8+ T cells in alopecia areata. The overall study: Patients in the treated group were given tofacitinib by mouth, 5 to 10 mg twice a day. Tofacitinib administration persisted for 6 to 18 months, succeeded by 6 months off drug.

General study results and limits: Mouse data revealed clearer TCR sharing than patient data did, a gap possibly tied to HLA. Affected scalp, especially in alopecia totalis/universalis, had a higher clonality than normal scalp did.

The genes are TRBV29-1 and TRBJ2-3; 10 bases map to TRBD2. The receptor was derived from a human donor with alopecia areata. This specimen was CD4+ T cells sorted from blood, taken at week 0. The CDR3 sequence: CSATGTSGARTDTQYF. In nucleotides, the CDR3 is TGCAGCGCAACCGGTACTAGCGGGGCCCGCACAGATACGCAGTATTTT.